The TCR beta chain described here comes from a study of cytomegalovirus exposure and HLA in healthy donors. Healthy individuals who donated bone marrow served as the donors. Notes on the study in general: Accurate HLA-A and HLA-B prediction from TCR beta sequences was reported for most subjects. Some V segments (TRBV6-2 and TRBV6-3 among them) were excluded as indistinguishable.

In the PCR, 60 Vbeta and 13 Jbeta primers were used. TCRdb's copy holds only in-frame clones and misses some; the assay was immunoSEQ multiplex PCR. The table has 190,000 or so clones, about 80% seen once. This CDR3 region has 15 residues. Germline assignment: CDR1 MNHEY and CDR2 SMNVEV (reference sequence). V dropped 1 base and J dropped 1; count of bases not matched to a gene: 0. On this clone: Antigen unknown.

The chain employs TRBV27 and TRBJ2-7; TRBD1 matches 11 bases. The source material was PBMCs. This receptor was identified in a boy aged 5-17 years in good health and CMV-seronegative. CDR3 DNA: TGTGCCAGCAGTTTATGGGACAGGGGGTCCTACGAGCAGTACTTC. Translating it yields CASSLWDRGSYEQYF.